The 16 T cell receptor beta chains below were found in one sample sequenced in a study of cytomegalovirus exposure and HLA in healthy donors. Profiled with immunoSEQ multiplex PCR; TCRdb holds only in-frame clones, not every one. Of 300,000 to 450,000 clones in the sample, 86% are singletons; the top ten hold roughly 0.82%. What was sequenced was PBMCs. Receptors were obtained from a young woman in good health and CMV-seronegative.

This chain uses TRBV28 with TRBJ1-5, with D maybe TRBD1 (5 bases). Between the trimmed V and J ends, which lost 3 bases and 4 bases, there was a span of 16 bases. In germline, CDR1 is MDHEN, CDR2 SYDVKM. This CDR3 is 16 amino acids long. The CDR3 DNA sequence: TGTGCCAGCAGTTTTAAGAAGGGGTTTGGGAATCAGCCCCAGCATTTT. It encodes CASSFKKGFGNQPQHF.

The chain is built from TRBV5-1 and TRBJ1-1; 12 nucleotides line up with TRBD1. The CDR3 sequence is 16 residues long. The V gene's germline CDR1 is SGHRS and CDR2 YFSETQ. Unmatched junction bases numbered 6, after V lost 0 bases and J lost 6 bases. The CDR3 DNA sequence: TGCGCCAGCAGCTTGGAAGGAGGGACAGGGGGCCCTGAAGCTTTCTTT. Its protein product is CASSLEGGTGGPEAFF.

The CDR3 region is CASSSTDLSYNGYTF. The CDR3 bases are TGTGCCAGTAGTTCGACAGACCTCTCTTACAATGGCTACACCTTC. V usage is TRBV19 and J usage is TRBJ1-2, with a tentative D call TRBD1 (5 bases). The CDR3 is 15 amino acids. CDR1 is LNHDA, CDR2 SQIVND, per germline (reference sequence). The V gene lost 5 bases and the J gene lost 6 bases, with 19 bases spanning the gap. Full variable domain (remainder filled in from reference TRBV19 and TRBJ1-2): DGGITQSPKYLFRKEGQNVTLSCEQNLNHDAMYWYRQDPGQGLRLIYYSQIVNDFQKGDIAEGYSVSREKKESFPLTVTSAQKNPTAFYLCASSSTDLSYNGYTFGSGTRLTVV.

Worth noting for this clone: The same CDR3 also results from other DNA sequences found in this sample. V and J are TRBV19 and TRBJ2-1; D not certain. This CDR3 is built from 11 residues. Per the germline V gene, CDR1 is LNHDA and CDR2 is SQIVND (reference sequence). V was pared by 8 bases and J by 9 bases, with 11 bases between. CDR3 residues: CASSLGSEQFF. The CDR3 DNA is TGTGCCAGTTCCCTCGGGTCTGAGCAGTTCTTC.

The chain employs TRBV19 and TRBJ2-3; a possible D gene is TRBD1 (5 bases). The CDR3 consists of 15 residues. The V gene lost 5 bases and the J gene lost 8 bases, with 20 bases spanning the gap. Germline V gene sequence: CDR1 LNHDA, CDR2 SQIVND (reference sequence). CDR3 bases: TGTGCCAGTAGTGTTGGGGCTCGGCTTCCCGGTACGCAGTATTTT. It yields the protein CASSVGARLPGTQYF.

The V gene is TRBV6-1, the J gene TRBJ1-1; possible D gene TRBD1, 5 bases. The germline gives CDR1 MNHNS, CDR2 SASEGT. The CDR3 totals 13 residues. The V and J ends lost 10 bases and 3 bases respectively, with 15 bases between them. Written as DNA, the CDR3 is TGTGCCACCGAGGGATGGGGGGACACTGAAGCTTTCTTT. Translated: CATEGWGDTEAFF.

This chain links TRBV19 with TRBJ1-1; tentatively, D is TRBD1 (5 bases). Germline V lookup: CDR1 LNHDA, CDR2 SQIVND (reference sequence). With 3 bases removed from V and 7 bases from J, the gap between germline ends came to 12 bases. The CDR3 consists of 13 residues. The CDR3 spells CASSMGGPYEAFF. The DNA for the CDR3 is TGTGCCAGTAGTATGGGGGGACCCTATGAAGCTTTCTTT.

The genes are TRBV18 and TRBJ1-1; maybe TRBD1 (5 bases). CDR3 length equals 13 residues. V was cut by 3 bases and J by 5 bases, with 10 bases left in between. The germline V gene has CDR1 KGHSH and CDR2 LQKENI. CDR3 sequence: CASSPSQETEAFF. CDR3 nucleotides: TGTGCCAGCTCACCCTCACAGGAGACTGAAGCTTTCTTT. The full variable domain, its missing parts supplied by reference TRBV18 and TRBJ1-1, is NAGVMQNPRHLVRRRGQEARLRCSPMKGHSHVYWYRQLPEEGLKFMVYLQKENIIDESGMPKERFSAEFPKEGPSILRIQQVVRGDSAAYFCASSPSQETEAFFGQGTRLTVV.

This clone has a single count. This rearrangement joins TRBV6-1 to TRBJ2-3, with TRBD2 matching 8 bases. The CDR3 length is 14 residues. The germline CDR1 and CDR2 sequences are MNHNS and SASEGT. V lost 6 bases, J lost 3 bases, and 5 bases stayed unmatched. DNA of the CDR3: TGTGCCAGCAGCCTTCCGGGAGGGACAGATACGCAGTATTTT. As protein: CASSLPGGTDTQYF.

The chain uses TRBV27 and TRBJ1-2; D gene uncertain. Germline V CDR1 and CDR2: MNHEY, SMNVEV (reference sequence). V was clipped by 7 bases and J by 11 bases, with 20 bases between them. The CDR3 contains 13 residues. CDR3 residues: CASISSLDLTYTF. CDR3 in DNA: TGTGCCAGCATCAGTAGCCTAGATTTAACATACACCTTC.

The chain is built from TRBV9 and TRBJ2-1, with 8 bases matching TRBD2. CDR1 is SGDLS, CDR2 YYNGEE, per germline. This CDR3 is built from 16 residues. Unmatched junction bases numbered 8, after V lost 0 bases and J lost 6 bases. The CDR3 loop is CASSVAKAGATNEQFF. In DNA form, the CDR3 reads TGTGCCAGCAGCGTAGCTAAAGCGGGGGCCACCAATGAGCAGTTCTTC.

J is TRBJ2-1 and V is TRBV5-1; D gene ambiguous. Germline lookup yields CDR1 SGHRS and CDR2 YFSETQ. This CDR3 is built from 14 residues. The V gene lost 5 bases and the J gene lost 2 bases, with 11 bases spanning the gap. CDR3 residues: CASRENNAYNEQFF. For the CDR3, the DNA is TGCGCCAGCAGGGAGAACAACGCCTACAATGAGCAGTTCTTC.

The chain carries TRBV19 and TRBJ2-4, with 7 bases that match TRBD2. V lost 1 base to trimming and J lost 3 bases; unmatched junction nucleotides: 6. The CDR3 loop spans 16 amino acids. Germline CDR1 reads LNHDA; CDR2 reads SQIVND (reference sequence). The CDR3 loop is CASSIGPSGDKNIQYF. CDR3 DNA sequence: TGTGCCAGTAGTATAGGCCCTAGCGGCGACAAAAACATTCAGTACTTC.

The V and J genes are TRBV2 and TRBJ2-5, with a tentative D call TRBD2 (6 bases). Looked up from germline, CDR1 is SNHLY and CDR2 is FYNNEI. The CDR3 totals 13 residues. V was cut by 7 bases and J by 1 base, with 10 bases left in between. CDR3 protein: CASIRLVQETQYF. For the CDR3, the DNA is TGTGCCAGCATTCGACTAGTCCAAGAGACCCAGTACTTC. Full variable domain (remainder filled in from reference TRBV2 and TRBJ2-5): EPEVTQTPSHQVTQMGQEVILRCVPISNHLYFYWYRQILGQKVEFLVSFYNNEISEKSEIFDDQFSVERPDGSNFTLKIRSTKLEDSAMYFCASIRLVQETQYFGPGTRLLVL.

The chain couples TRBV30 to TRBJ2-1; D ambiguous. The CDR3 consists of 12 residues. Per germline, CDR1 GTSNPN and CDR2 SVGIG (reference sequence). The V and J ends lost 0 bases and 10 bases respectively, with 10 bases between them. CDR3 amino acids: CAWSVGAPEQFF. Written as DNA, the CDR3 is TGTGCCTGGAGTGTGGGCGCCCCGGAGCAGTTCTTC.

V is TRBV7-2 and J is TRBJ1-1; possible D gene TRBD1, 6 bases. The CDR3 sequence is 14 residues long. Germline lookup yields CDR1 SGHTA and CDR2 FQGNSA. V dropped 5 bases and J dropped 1 base, with 11 bases sitting between them. The CDR3 coding sequence is TGTGCCAGCAGCCAGGGGTGGCGGAACACTGAAGCTTTCTTT. Amino acids: CASSQGWRNTEAFF.